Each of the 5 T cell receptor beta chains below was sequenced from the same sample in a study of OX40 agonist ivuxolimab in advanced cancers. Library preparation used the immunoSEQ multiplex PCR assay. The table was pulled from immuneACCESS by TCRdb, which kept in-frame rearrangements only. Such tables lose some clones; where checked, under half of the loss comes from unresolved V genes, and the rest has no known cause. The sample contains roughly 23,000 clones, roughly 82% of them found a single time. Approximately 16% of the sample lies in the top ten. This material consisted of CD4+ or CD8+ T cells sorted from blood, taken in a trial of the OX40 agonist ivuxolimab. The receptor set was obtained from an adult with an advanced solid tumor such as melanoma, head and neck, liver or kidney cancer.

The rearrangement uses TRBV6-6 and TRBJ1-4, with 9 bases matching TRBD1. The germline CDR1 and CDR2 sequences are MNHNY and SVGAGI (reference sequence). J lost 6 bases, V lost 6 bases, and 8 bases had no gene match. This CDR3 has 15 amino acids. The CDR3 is CASSQRRTGDEKLFF. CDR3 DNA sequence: TGTGCCAGCAGCCAGAGAAGGACAGGGGATGAAAAACTGTTTTTT.

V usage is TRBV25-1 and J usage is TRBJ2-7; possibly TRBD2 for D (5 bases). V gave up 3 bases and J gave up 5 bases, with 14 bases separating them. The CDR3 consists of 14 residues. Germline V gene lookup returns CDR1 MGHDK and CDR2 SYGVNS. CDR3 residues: CASSDAGWGNEQYF. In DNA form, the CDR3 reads TGTGCCAGCAGTGACGCGGGTTGGGGTAACGAGCAGTACTTC.

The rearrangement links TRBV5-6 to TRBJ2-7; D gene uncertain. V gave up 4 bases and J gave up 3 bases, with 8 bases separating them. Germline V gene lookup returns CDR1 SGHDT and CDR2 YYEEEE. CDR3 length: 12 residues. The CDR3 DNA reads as TGTGCCAGCAGCCAAGATTACTACGAGCAGTACTTC. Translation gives CASSQDYYEQYF.

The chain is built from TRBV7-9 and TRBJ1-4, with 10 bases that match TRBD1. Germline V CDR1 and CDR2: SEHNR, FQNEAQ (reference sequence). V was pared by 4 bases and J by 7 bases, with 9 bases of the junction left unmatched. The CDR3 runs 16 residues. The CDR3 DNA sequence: TGTGCCAGCAGCTCTAACGACCGGGACAGGGGTGAAAAACTGTTTTTT. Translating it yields CASSSNDRDRGEKLFF.

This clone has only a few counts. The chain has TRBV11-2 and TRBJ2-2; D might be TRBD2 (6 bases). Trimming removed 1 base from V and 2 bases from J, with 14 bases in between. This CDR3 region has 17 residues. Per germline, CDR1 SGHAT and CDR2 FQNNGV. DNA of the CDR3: TGTGCCAGCAGCTTAGGGGTGAACGGGGGAAACACCGGGGAGCTGTTTTTT. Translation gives CASSLGVNGGNTGELFF.